One sample yielded the 16 T cell receptor beta chains listed below, sequenced in a study of T cells in Graves' hyperthyroidism and ophthalmopathy. Amplified TCR beta CDR3 regions came from RNA transcripts. The HTBI set primed first-round TCR CDR3 RT-PCR. MiXCR, run by TCRdb on the multiplex PCR reads, gives a single entry per CDR3 protein. Of fewer than 650,000 distinct CDR3 sequences in the sample, around 15% were seen once. Sequencing used blood. Receptors were obtained from a woman between 40 and 50 years old with Graves' ophthalmopathy.

This clonotype was found many times. The chain uses TRBV6-2 or TRBV6-3 and TRBJ2-7; D is unresolved. V lost 7 bases and J lost 4, with 11 bases in between. Germline CDR1 and CDR2: MNHEY and SVGEGT. CDR3 size: 12 residues. DNA of the CDR3: TGTGCCAGCACCAGTCAAGGATACGAGCAGTACTTC. This gives the protein CASTSQGYEQYF.

There are many counts of this clonotype. J is TRBJ2-7 and V is TRBV6-2 or TRBV6-3; the match to TRBD1 covers 7 bases. J lost 3 bases, V lost 2 bases, and 19 bases had no gene match. In germline, CDR1 is MNHEY, CDR2 SVGEGT. This CDR3 region has 19 residues. DNA for the CDR3: TGTGCCAGCAGTTACCAAGACCCGGCGACAGGGATCGATATCTACGAGCAGTACTTC. It specifies CASSYQDPATGIDIYEQYF.

This clonotype was found many times. The J gene is TRBJ1-1, the V gene TRBV15; D unresolved. The CDR3 has 13 amino acids. Germline V gene lookup returns CDR1 LNHNV and CDR2 YYDKDF (reference sequence). V lost 7 bases and J 0 bases, leaving 9 bases between the germline ends. CDR3 protein: CATTKEVNTEAFF. Here the CDR3 DNA reads TGTGCCACCACCAAGGAGGTGAACACTGAAGCTTTCTTT.

This clonotype was seen many times. The gene calls are TRBV7-2 and TRBJ1-1, with 8 bases lining up with TRBD1. Trimming at V came to 5 bases and at J to 11 bases, leaving 10 bases not matched to a gene. The CDR3 runs 13 residues. CDR1 is SGHTA and CDR2 is FQGNSA in the germline V gene. DNA for the CDR3: TGTGCCAGCAGCGAAGGACAGGGCTCAAAGGCTTTCTTT. Protein: CASSEGQGSKAFF.

The table lists this clonotype with a few counts. The gene calls are TRBV7-8 and TRBJ2-2; no definite D call. This CDR3 comprises 11 residues. V gave up 10 bases and J gave up 4 bases, with 7 bases separating them. The V gene's germline CDR1 is SGHVS and CDR2 FQNEAQ. The CDR3 loop reads CANIGTGELFF. CDR3 sequence (DNA): TGTGCCAACATCGGCACCGGGGAGCTGTTTTTT.

The genes are TRBV20-1 and TRBJ1-1; 9 bases agree with TRBD1. After removal of 6 bases from V and 1 base from J, the junction contained 9 bases not matched to a gene. The CDR3 loop spans 15 amino acids. The V gene's germline CDR1 is DFQATT and CDR2 SNEGSKA (reference sequence). The CDR3 nucleotides read TGCAGTGCACCGGGACAGGGCGGAAAGAACACTGAAGCTTTCTTT. It codes for CSAPGQGGKNTEAFF.

This clonotype was counted at least ten times. This chain joins TRBV15 and TRBJ2-5; TRBD2 agrees at 7 bases. This CDR3 is built from 15 residues. Germline assignment: CDR1 LNHNV and CDR2 YYDKDF (reference sequence). Losses at the gene ends were 3 bases for V and 0 bases for J; bases not matched to a gene: 4. The CDR3 is CATSRVAGYQETQYF. CDR3 in DNA: TGTGCCACCAGCAGGGTAGCGGGTTACCAAGAGACCCAGTACTTC.

There are many counts of this clonotype. V and J are TRBV20-1 and TRBJ1-5; 7 bases map to TRBD1. Germline values: CDR1 DFQATT, CDR2 SNEGSKA (reference sequence). The CDR3 runs to 12 residues. The V gene end was trimmed by 7 bases and the J gene end by 3 bases; junction bases not matched to a gene: 3. CDR3 residues: CSGGQNNQPQHF. Written as DNA, the CDR3 is TGCAGTGGGGGACAGAACAATCAGCCCCAGCATTTT.

This clonotype was observed at least ten times. The chain joins TRBV7-2 to TRBJ2-7, with D unclear. The germline V and J ends were trimmed by 5 bases and 2 bases, with 16 bases remaining between them. From germline, CDR1 is SGHTA and CDR2 FQGNSA. The CDR3 sequence is 15 residues long. The CDR3 DNA sequence: TGTGCCAGCAGCCCCCGACCGGGTGGGGCCTACGAGCAGTACTTC. It translates to CASSPRPGGAYEQYF.

The table lists this clonotype with many counts. The J gene is TRBJ1-1, the V gene TRBV29-1, with D possibly TRBD1 on 6 matching bases. The V gene lost 5 bases and the J gene lost 1 base, with 14 bases spanning the gap. The CDR3 spans 14 residues. The germline V gene has CDR1 SQVTM and CDR2 ANQGSEA. The CDR3 DNA follows: TGCAGCGTTTCGCAGGGGTTCCGGAACACTGAAGCTTTCTTT. Amino acids: CSVSQGFRNTEAFF.

This clonotype was seen many times. V and J are TRBV5-1 and TRBJ1-6, with 8 nucleotides matching TRBD1. The CDR3 is made up of 15 amino acids. CDR1 and CDR2 from the germline V gene are SGHRS and YFSETQ. V shed 4 bases, J shed 7 bases, and the junction held 7 bases outside the gene matches. The CDR3 reads CASSPGQGGNSPLHF. For the CDR3, the DNA is TGCGCCAGCAGCCCAGGACAGGGTGGAAATTCACCCCTCCACTTT.

This clonotype was found many times. The CDR3 region is CSVTGRLVDGYTF. Written as DNA, the CDR3 is TGCAGCGTGACGGGACGGCTCGTAGATGGCTACACCTTC. V gene TRBV29-1 combines with J gene TRBJ1-2; D might be TRBD1 (5 bases). V was clipped by 6 bases and J by 6 bases, with 17 bases between them. Germline V gene sequence: CDR1 SQVTM, CDR2 ANQGSEA. The CDR3 contains 13 residues.

There are many counts of this clonotype. The J gene is TRBJ1-1, the V gene TRBV29-1, with D tentatively TRBD1 (6 bases). Germline V gene data show CDR1 as SQVTM and CDR2 as ANQGSEA. This CDR3 contains 15 residues. V lost 5 bases and J lost 0, with 16 bases in between. CDR3 bases: TGCAGCGTTTCTAACGGGGGCTGGATGAACACTGAAGCTTTCTTT. Protein sequence: CSVSNGGWMNTEAFF.

Many counts were recorded for this clonotype. A much larger clone differs by one base, so this may be a read error. The rearrangement uses TRBV6-1 and TRBJ2-7; D gene unclear. The length of the CDR3 is 12 residues. Germline loops: CDR1 MNHNS, CDR2 SASEGT. Trimming stripped 3 bases from V and 2 bases from J, with 5 bases between. CDR3 in DNA: TGTGCCAGCAGTGAGCTAGCCTACGAGCAGTACTTC. Translation: CASSELAYEQYF.

This clonotype has more than one count but fewer than ten. The chain has TRBV2 and TRBJ2-2; possibly TRBD2 for D (5 bases). The ends were cut back, 2 bases at V and 4 bases at J, with 11 bases in the middle. CDR3 length equals 15 residues. Germline V gives CDR1 SNHLY, CDR2 FYNNEI. CDR3 protein: CASSEYGMSTGELFF. CDR3 bases: TGTGCCAGCAGTGAATACGGGATGAGCACCGGGGAGCTGTTTTTT. Based on the CDR3 plus reference TRBV2 and TRBJ2-2, the full variable domain is EPEVTQTPSHQVTQMGQEVILRCVPISNHLYFYWYRQILGQKVEFLVSFYNNEISEKSEIFDDQFSVERPDGSNFTLKIRSTKLEDSAMYFCASSEYGMSTGELFFGEGSRLTVL.

This clonotype occurred many times. The chain couples TRBV15 to TRBJ2-5; D not certain. The CDR3 is 11 residues long. Germline CDR1 is LNHNV and CDR2 is YYDKDF (reference sequence). V was shortened by 5 bases and J by 7 bases, with 8 bases between the two germline ends. CDR3 sequence: CATSESGTQYF. In DNA form, the CDR3 reads TGTGCCACCAGCGAGAGTGGGACCCAGTACTTC.